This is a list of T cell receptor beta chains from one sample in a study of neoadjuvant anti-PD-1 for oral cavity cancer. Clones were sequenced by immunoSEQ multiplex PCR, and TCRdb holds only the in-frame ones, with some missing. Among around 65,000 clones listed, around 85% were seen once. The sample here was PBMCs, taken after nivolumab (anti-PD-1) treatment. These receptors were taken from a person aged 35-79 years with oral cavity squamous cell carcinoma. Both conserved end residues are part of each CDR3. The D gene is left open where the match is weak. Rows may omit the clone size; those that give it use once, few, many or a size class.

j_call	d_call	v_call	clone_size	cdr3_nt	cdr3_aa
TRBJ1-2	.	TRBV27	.	TGTGCCAGCAGTTTATATTTCACAGCAGATAACTATGGCTACACCTTC	CASSLYFTADNYGYTF
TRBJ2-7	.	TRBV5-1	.	TGCGCCAGCAGCTTGGCCGGGGGCGACGAGCAGTACTTC	CASSLAGGDEQYF
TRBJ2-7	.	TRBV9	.	TGTGCCAGCAGCGTTGGGGCTAGCGCTACCTACGAGCAGTACTTC	CASSVGASATYEQYF
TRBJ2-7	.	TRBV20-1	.	TGCAGTGCTAGATTTGGACGCGAGCAGTACTTC	CSARFGREQYF
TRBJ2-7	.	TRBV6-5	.	TGTGCCAGCACCCACGGGAGGGTAGGGGGCGCCGAGCAGTACTTC	CASTHGRVGGAEQYF
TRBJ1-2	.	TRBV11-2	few	TGTGCCAGCAGCTTATGGTTCGGGGGCGGCTACACCTTC	CASSLWFGGGYTF
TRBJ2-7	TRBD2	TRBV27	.	TGTGCCAGCAGTCCAGGACTAGCGGGAGGGCCGGGGAACGAGCAGTACTTC	CASSPGLAGGPGNEQYF
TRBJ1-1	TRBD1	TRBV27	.	TGTGCCAGCAGTTCCCGGACAGGGCGCCCTGAAGCTTTCTTT	CASSSRTGRPEAFF
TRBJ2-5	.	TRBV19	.	TGTGCCAGTAGTATAAGGCAGCGGGCGCCCGCCGAGACCCAGTACTTC	CASSIRQRAPAETQYF
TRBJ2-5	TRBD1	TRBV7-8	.	TGTGCCAGCAGCCCCCACACTCCCGGGACAGGGCAGGGAGAGACCCAGTACTTC	CASSPHTPGTGQGETQYF
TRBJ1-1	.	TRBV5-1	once	TGCGCCAGCAGCCTTACGCTCCAGAACACTGAAGCTTTCTTT	CASSLTLQNTEAFF
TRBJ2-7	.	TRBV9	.	TGTGCCAGCAGCGTAGACGGGGCGACCTACGAGCAGTACTTC	CASSVDGATYEQYF
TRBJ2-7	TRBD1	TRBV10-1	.	TGCGCCAGCAGTGAGTCGAGGACAGGGGGCTTTATAACCTACGAGCAGTACTTC	CASSESRTGGFITYEQYF
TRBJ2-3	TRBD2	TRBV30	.	TGTGCCTGGAACCGCGCGGGAGTAAGAGATACGCAGTATTTT	CAWNRAGVRDTQYF
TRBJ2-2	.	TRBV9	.	TGTGCCAGCAGCGTAGCACGGACAGCGAGACACGGGGAGCTGTTTTTT	CASSVARTARHGELFF
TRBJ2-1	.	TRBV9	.	TGTGCCAGCAGCCTCGACCTGAGCTCCTACAATGAGCAGTTCTTC	CASSLDLSSYNEQFF
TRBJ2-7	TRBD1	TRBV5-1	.	TGCGCCAGCAGCTCCGGACAGGTCAGCTACGAGCAGTACTTC	CASSSGQVSYEQYF
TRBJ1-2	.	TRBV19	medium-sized	TGTGCCACCGACCTCTCACCAGACCAAGGGTATGGCTACACCTTC	CATDLSPDQGYGYTF
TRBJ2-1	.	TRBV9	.	TGTGCCAGCAGTCAATTCGGTAGCTCCTACAATGAGCAGTTCTTC	CASSQFGSSYNEQFF
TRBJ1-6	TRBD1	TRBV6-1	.	TGTGCCAGCAGGGGACAGGGGATTTCACCCCTCCACTTT	CASRGQGISPLHF
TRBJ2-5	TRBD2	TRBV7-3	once	TGTGCCAGCAGCTCACTAGCGGAAGAGACCCAGTACTTC	CASSSLAEETQYF
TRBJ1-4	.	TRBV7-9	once	TGTGCCAGCAGCTTACCTGAGGGGGGTCGAGTGGAAAAACTGTTTTTT	CASSLPEGGRVEKLFF
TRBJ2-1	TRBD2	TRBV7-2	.	TGTGCCAGCAGCTTAGTAGCGGGAAGGGATGAGCAGTTCTTC	CASSLVAGRDEQFF
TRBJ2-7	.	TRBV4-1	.	TGCGCCAGCAGCCAGGGGGCAGCCTCCTACGAGCAGTACTTC	CASSQGAASYEQYF
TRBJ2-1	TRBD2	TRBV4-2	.	TGTGCCAGCAGCCACGCCACGGGCGGGAGGGCCATCAATGAGCAGTTCTTC	CASSHATGGRAINEQFF
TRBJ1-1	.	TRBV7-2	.	TGTGCCAGCAGCTCTAGGCGGAGCCCAGCTTTCTTT	CASSSRRSPAFF
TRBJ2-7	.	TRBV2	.	TGTGCCAGCAGTGAAATGGGATACGAGCAGTACTTC	CASSEMGYEQYF
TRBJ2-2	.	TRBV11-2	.	TGTGCCAGCAGCTTCGGGGACACCCTCGGCACCGGGGAGCTGTTTTTT	CASSFGDTLGTGELFF
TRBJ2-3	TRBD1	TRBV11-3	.	TGTGCCAGCAGCTTAGGGGACAGGACGAAGACAGATACGCAGTATTTT	CASSLGDRTKTDTQYF
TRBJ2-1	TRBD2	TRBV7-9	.	TGTGCCAGCAGCCCCCCCCGGACTAGCGGGGGAAACAATGAGCAGTTCTTC	CASSPPRTSGGNNEQFF
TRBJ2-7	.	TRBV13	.	TGTGCCAGCAGCACGAGGGGCGGGTTGGGCTACGAGCAGTACTTC	CASSTRGGLGYEQYF
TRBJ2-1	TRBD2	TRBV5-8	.	TGTGCCAGCAGCCTTTCCGGGACTAGCGGGAGCAGGAATGAGCAGTTCTTC	CASSLSGTSGSRNEQFF
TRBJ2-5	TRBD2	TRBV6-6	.	TGTGCCAGCGGTCGTGATAGCGGGATTCCCACCCAGTACTTC	CASGRDSGIPTQYF
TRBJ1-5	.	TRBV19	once	TGTGCCAGTAGTATTCCAGGGGTAAATCAGCCCCAGCATTTT	CASSIPGVNQPQHF
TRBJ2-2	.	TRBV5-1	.	TGCGCCAGCGCTTTGGGGAACACCGGGGAGCTGTTTTTT	CASALGNTGELFF
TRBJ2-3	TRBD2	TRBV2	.	TGTGCCAGCAGTGAGTTGAGCGGGAACCCAGATACGCAGTATTTT	CASSELSGNPDTQYF
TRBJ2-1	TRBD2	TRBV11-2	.	TGTGCCAGCAGCTTGGTATTAAATCTGGGGCGGGGGTCCTACAATGAGCAGTTCTTC	CASSLVLNLGRGSYNEQFF
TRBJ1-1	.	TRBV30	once	TGTGCCTGGAGCCCAGGGGCCGCGACAGCGGCTTTCTTT	CAWSPGAATAAFF
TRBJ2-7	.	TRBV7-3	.	TGTGCCAGCAGCCTGATGGGGGCTGGCGAGCAGTACTTC	CASSLMGAGEQYF
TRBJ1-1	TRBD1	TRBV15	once	TGTGCCACCAGCAGAGGGGGACAGGGGAGCACTGAAGCTTTCTTT	CATSRGGQGSTEAFF
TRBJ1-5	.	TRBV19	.	TGTGCCAGTAGTATAGAGGGGGCGCGGGGACAGCCCCAGCATTTT	CASSIEGARGQPQHF
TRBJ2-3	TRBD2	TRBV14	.	TGTGCCAGCAGCCTGGGAGGGCCGGTTACAGATACGCAGTATTTT	CASSLGGPVTDTQYF
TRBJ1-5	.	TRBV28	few	TGTGCCAGCAGTCTTGGGAGCAATCAGCCCCAGCATTTT	CASSLGSNQPQHF
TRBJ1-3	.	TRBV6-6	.	TGTGCCAGCAGGCCCTCAGTCCTCAGCTCTGGAAACACCATATATTTT	CASRPSVLSSGNTIYF
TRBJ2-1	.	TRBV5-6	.	TGTGCCAGCAGCTTGTGGGGCTTTTTGAGGGGCGGAGACTACAATGAGCAGTTCTTC	CASSLWGFLRGGDYNEQFF
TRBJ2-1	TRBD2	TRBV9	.	TGTGCCAGCAGCGTAGACGGGAGGGCCATTTTCGGTGAGCAGTTCTTC	CASSVDGRAIFGEQFF
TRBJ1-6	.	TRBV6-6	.	TGTGCCAGCAGTTACTCGAACAGTAATAGTTCACCCCTCCACTTT	CASSYSNSNSSPLHF
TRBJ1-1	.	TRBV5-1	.	TGCGCCAGCAGCTTGGCCCCGGGGCTAGGCACTGAAGCTTTCTTT	CASSLAPGLGTEAFF
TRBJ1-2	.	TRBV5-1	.	TGCGCCAGCAGCTCCACAGCTCCCTATGGCTACACCTTC	CASSSTAPYGYTF
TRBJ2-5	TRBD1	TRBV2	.	TGTGCCAGCAGAGCACCGGGACAGGTGGAGACCCAGTACTTC	CASRAPGQVETQYF
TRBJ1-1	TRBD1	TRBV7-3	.	TGTGCCAGCAGCCCTACAGGGGGCACTGAAGCTTTCTTT	CASSPTGGTEAFF
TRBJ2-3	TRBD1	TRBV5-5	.	TGTGCCAGCAGCTTTTCTGCGGGACAGGTTTTCACAGATACGCAGTATTTT	CASSFSAGQVFTDTQYF
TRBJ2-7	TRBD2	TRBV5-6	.	TGTGCCAGCAGCTTGACCCCGGGGGGGGAGTCCTACGAGCAGTACTTC	CASSLTPGGESYEQYF
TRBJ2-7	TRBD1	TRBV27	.	TGTGCCAGCAGTTCAAACGCGGACAGGGTAACAGGTGAGCAGTACTTC	CASSSNADRVTGEQYF
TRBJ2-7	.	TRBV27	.	TGTGCCAGCAGTAGCCAGGGAGACTACGAGCAGTACTTC	CASSSQGDYEQYF